Each of the 3 T cell receptor beta chains below was sequenced from the same sample in a study of OX40 agonist ivuxolimab in advanced cancers. Sequencing was performed with immunoSEQ multiplex PCR; in TCRdb, only in-frame clones are kept and a portion is missing. The sample has 40,000 to 65,000 clones; around nine tenths are singletons. The material was CD4+ or CD8+ T cells sorted from blood, obtained in a trial of the OX40 agonist ivuxolimab. All receptors come from an adult with an advanced solid tumor such as melanoma, head and neck, liver or kidney cancer.

The rearrangement links TRBV18 to TRBJ1-2; no firm D call. CDR3 length: 15 residues. Trimming took 0 bases from V and 4 from J, leaving 12 bases between them. CDR1 KGHSH and CDR2 LQKENI come from the germline V gene. This chain's CDR3 is CASSPPGPRGYGYTF. CDR3 nucleotide sequence: TGTGCCAGCTCACCACCTGGGCCCCGGGGCTATGGCTACACCTTC. Together with reference TRBV18 and TRBJ1-2, the CDR3 gives the full variable domain: NAGVMQNPRHLVRRRGQEARLRCSPMKGHSHVYWYRQLPEEGLKFMVYLQKENIIDESGMPKERFSAEFPKEGPSILRIQQVVRGDSAAYFCASSPPGPRGYGYTFGSGTRLTVV.

The chain employs TRBV19 and TRBJ2-5; no clear D gene. The CDR3 loop spans 14 amino acids. Germline assignment: CDR1 LNHDA and CDR2 SQIVND (reference sequence). Trimming shortened V by 3 bases and J by 4 bases, and 12 bases separated the two germline ends. DNA for the CDR3: TGTGCCAGTAGTATTTCAGTCAGGACAGAGACCCAGTACTTC. Residues: CASSISVRTETQYF.

This chain joins TRBV30 and TRBJ1-1, with D possibly being TRBD1 (6 bases). Germline-derived CDR1 and CDR2 are GTSNPN and SVGIG (reference sequence). Trimming shortened V by 0 bases and J by 1 base, and 12 bases separated the two germline ends. The CDR3 totals 15 residues. The CDR3 spells CAWSVGGGRNTEAFF. CDR3 DNA sequence: TGTGCCTGGAGTGTAGGGGGAGGAAGGAACACTGAAGCTTTCTTT.